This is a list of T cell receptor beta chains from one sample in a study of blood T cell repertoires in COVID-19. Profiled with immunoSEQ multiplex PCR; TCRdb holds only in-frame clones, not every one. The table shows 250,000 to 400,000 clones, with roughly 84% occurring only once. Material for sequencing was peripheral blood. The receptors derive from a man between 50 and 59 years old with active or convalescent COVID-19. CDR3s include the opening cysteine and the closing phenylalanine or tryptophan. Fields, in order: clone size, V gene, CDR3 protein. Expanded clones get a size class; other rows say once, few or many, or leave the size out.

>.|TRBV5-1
CASSPGGGNYGYTF
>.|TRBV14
CASSQGTGRRYNEQFF
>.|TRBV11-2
CASSLTGETQYF
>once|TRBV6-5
CASSRLTGTNQPQHF
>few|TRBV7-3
CASSLGGQPQHF
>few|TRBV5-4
CASSFGTGQRGTTIYF
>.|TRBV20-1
CSASPERGSSYNEQFF
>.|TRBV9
CASSVAGTGNEQYF
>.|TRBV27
CASSLSGGSGANVLTF
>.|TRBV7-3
CASSRGAGRTDTQYF
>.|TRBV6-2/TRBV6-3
CASSSGQGGSGELFF
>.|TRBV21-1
CASSTQDRDGPNTEAFF
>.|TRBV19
CASSTPEGRSFYGYTF